One sample yielded the 25 T cell receptor beta chains listed below, sequenced in a study of cytomegalovirus exposure and HLA in healthy donors. With 60 Vbeta and 13 Jbeta primers, the PCR was carried out. TCRdb's table, derived via immunoSEQ multiplex PCR, lists solely in-frame clones and lacks some. The table lists about 91,000 clones, around 67% of them singletons. The specimen was PBMCs. The receptors were gathered from a human donor in good health.

This clone was counted once. The chain recombines TRBV4-3 with TRBJ1-2; TRBD1 matches 7 bases. The CDR3 loop spans 15 amino acids. V gave up 6 bases and J gave up 2 bases; unmatched junction bases: 9. CDR1 is LGHNA and CDR2 is YSLEER in the germline V gene. The chain's CDR3 is CASRLIRTGNYGYTF. In nucleotides, the CDR3 is TGCGCCAGCAGGCTGATCCGGACAGGCAACTATGGCTACACCTTC.

This clone was detected only once. One base away lies a much larger clone, so this may be a sequencing read error. The chain links TRBV5-4 to TRBJ1-3; D may be TRBD1 (6 bases). Trimming took off 4 bases at V and 0 bases at J, with 8 bases between the two ends. The germline V gene encodes CDR1 SGHNT and CDR2 YYREEE (reference sequence). This CDR3 comprises 14 residues. The CDR3 is CASSQDSSGNTIYF. The CDR3 DNA sequence: TGTGCCAGCAGCCAGGACAGCTCTGGAAACACCATATATTTT.

The chain joins TRBV19 to TRBJ2-7; D is possibly TRBD2 (6 bases). The CDR3 extends over 18 amino acids. Germline values: CDR1 LNHDA, CDR2 SQIVND (reference sequence). V shed 4 bases and J shed 6 bases, with 28 bases lying between them. Here the CDR3 reads CASSRGWRGKTVSREQYF. The CDR3 DNA sequence: TGTGCCAGTAGTAGAGGTTGGCGGGGAAAAACCGTGAGTCGCGAGCAGTACTTC.

The chain joins TRBV19 to TRBJ1-2; 10 nucleotides agree with TRBD1. The CDR3 runs to 14 residues. Germline CDR1 and CDR2: LNHDA and SQIVND (reference sequence). V was clipped by 10 bases and J by 5 bases; unmatched bases: 10. Written as DNA, the CDR3 is TGTGCCACTAAAGGGACAGGGGTCATATATGGCTACACCTTC. Its protein is CATKGTGVIYGYTF. Combining the CDR3 with reference TRBV19 and TRBJ1-2 gives the whole variable domain DGGITQSPKYLFRKEGQNVTLSCEQNLNHDAMYWYRQDPGQGLRLIYYSQIVNDFQKGDIAEGYSVSREKKESFPLTVTSAQKNPTAFYLCATKGTGVIYGYTFGSGTRLTVV.

This chain joins TRBV4-3 and TRBJ2-3; possible D gene TRBD2, 5 bases. The CDR3 has 16 amino acids. V gave up 0 bases and J gave up 2 bases, with 12 bases separating them. Looked up from germline, CDR1 is LGHNA and CDR2 is YSLEER. The CDR3 spells CASSQDTAGYTDTQYF. The DNA for the CDR3 is TGCGCCAGCAGCCAAGATACCGCGGGCTACACAGATACGCAGTATTTT.

This clone turned up a few times. V usage is TRBV4-1 and J usage is TRBJ1-2, with D perhaps TRBD1 (5 bases). Germline-derived CDR1 and CDR2 are MGHRA and YSYEKL. Between the trimmed V and J ends, which lost 4 bases and 6 bases, there was a span of 21 bases. The CDR3 length is 16 residues. CDR3 sequence reads: CASSRPTGGDRDGYTF. Written as DNA, the CDR3 is TGCGCCAGCAGCCGCCCCACCGGGGGGGATCGGGATGGCTACACCTTC.

The rearrangement uses TRBV4-3 and TRBJ2-3, with D tentatively TRBD2 (6 bases). CDR1 is LGHNA and CDR2 is YSLEER in the germline V gene. Trimming left V 0 bases short and J 3 bases short, with 13 bases between. This CDR3 has 16 amino acids. This chain's CDR3 is CASSQENRRGTDTQYF. Written as DNA, the CDR3 is TGCGCCAGCAGCCAAGAGAACAGGAGGGGAACAGATACGCAGTATTTT.

V usage is TRBV5-4 and J usage is TRBJ1-1; D unresolved. CDR3 length equals 12 residues. The germline V gene encodes CDR1 SGHNT and CDR2 YYREEE (reference sequence). The V and J ends lost 0 bases and 8 bases respectively, with 8 bases between them. The CDR3 DNA sequence: TGTGCCAGCAGCTTGGGTCCATCAGAAGCTTTCTTT. It specifies CASSLGPSEAFF.

This sequence joins TRBV18 and TRBJ1-1; D not certain. Germline CDR1 is KGHSH and CDR2 is LQKENI. Trimming shortened V by 6 bases and J by 1 base, and 9 bases separated the two germline ends. The CDR3 contains 13 residues. The CDR3 reads CASSRDGNTEAFF. DNA of the CDR3: TGTGCCAGCTCCCGCGATGGGAACACTGAAGCTTTCTTT.

The chain employs TRBV7-8 and TRBJ2-7, with 9 bases matching TRBD2. Germline values: CDR1 SGHVS, CDR2 FQNEAQ. Unmatched junction bases numbered 3, after V lost 0 bases and J lost 3 bases. The CDR3 totals 15 residues. The chain's CDR3 is CASSLAGLAYYEQYF. As DNA, the CDR3 is TGTGCCAGCAGCTTAGCGGGACTAGCCTACTACGAGCAGTACTTC.

J is TRBJ2-7 and V is TRBV11-1; perhaps TRBD1 as D (6 bases). CDR3 length equals 14 residues. CDR1 is SGHAT, CDR2 FQDESV, per germline (reference sequence). The germline V and J ends were trimmed by 5 bases and 0 bases, with 11 bases remaining between them. The DNA for the CDR3 is TGTGCCAGCAGCCGCCCGACAGGCTCCTACGAGCAGTACTTC. Protein sequence: CASSRPTGSYEQYF.

The J gene is TRBJ2-3, the V gene TRBV7-3; tentative D call: TRBD2 (5 bases). V was trimmed by 2 bases and J by 6 bases, leaving 6 bases between them. The germline gives CDR1 SGHTA, CDR2 FQGTGA. The CDR3 covers 12 residues. The CDR3 spells CASSLSGDTQYF. DNA of the CDR3: TGTGCCAGCAGCTTATCGGGGGATACGCAGTATTTT.

CDR3 DNA: TGTGCCAGCAGCCCGAGACTAGCGGGTTACAATGAGCAGTTCTTC. Its protein product is CASSPRLAGYNEQFF. The V call is TRBV7-2, the J call TRBJ2-1; TRBD2 agrees at 10 bases. V gave up 5 bases and J gave up 4 bases; unmatched junction bases: 5. This CDR3 is built from 15 residues. The germline CDR1 and CDR2 sequences are SGHTA and FQGNSA.

The gene calls are TRBV5-1 and TRBJ1-5; 7 bases map to TRBD1. Germline loops: CDR1 SGHRS, CDR2 YFSETQ. V shed 2 bases and J 5 bases; nucleotides not matched to a gene: 1. CDR3 length equals 13 residues. CDR3 DNA: TGCGCCAGCAGCTTTACAGGGGATCAGCCCCAGCATTTT. Amino acid sequence: CASSFTGDQPQHF.

The chain uses TRBV4-1 and TRBJ1-1; a possible D gene is TRBD1 (6 bases). V was shortened by 1 base and J by 2 bases, with 11 bases between the two germline ends. Germline V CDR1 and CDR2: MGHRA, YSYEKL. The CDR3 contains 15 residues. The CDR3 loop is CASSQVGGPNTEAFF. The CDR3 DNA reads as TGCGCCAGCAGCCAAGTGGGGGGGCCAAACACTGAAGCTTTCTTT.

The chain combines TRBV30 with TRBJ2-1; 12 nucleotides agree with TRBD2. This CDR3 comprises 16 residues. With 2 bases clipped from V and 7 bases from J, the junction kept 9 bases outside the gene matches. Germline V CDR1 and CDR2: GTSNPN, SVGIG (reference sequence). This chain's CDR3 is CAWSTSGLAGRNEQFF. The CDR3 coding sequence is TGTGCCTGGAGTACTTCGGGACTAGCGGGTAGGAATGAGCAGTTCTTC.

The rearrangement uses TRBV10-3 and TRBJ1-5; D call uncertain. The CDR3 has 14 residues. Trimming cost V 0 bases and J 2 bases, with 5 bases left between them. Germline loops: CDR1 ENHRY, CDR2 SYGVKD. This CDR3 reads CAISESRGNQPQHF. Here the CDR3 DNA reads TGTGCCATCAGTGAGTCGCGTGGCAATCAGCCCCAGCATTTT.

The genes are TRBV6-5 and TRBJ1-2; possible D gene TRBD1, 6 bases. V shed 6 bases and J shed 8 bases, with 13 bases lying between them. CDR3 length: 12 residues. Germline-derived CDR1 and CDR2 are MNHEY and SVGAGI. Here the CDR3 DNA reads TGTGCCAGCAGACGACAGGTTGGGGGCTACACCTTC. As protein: CASRRQVGGYTF.

The chain couples TRBV7-9 to TRBJ1-3, with D perhaps TRBD1 (6 bases). CDR1 SEHNR and CDR2 FQNEAQ come from the germline V gene (reference sequence). V gave up 1 base and J gave up 6 bases, with 10 bases separating them. This CDR3 comprises 14 residues. The DNA for the CDR3 is TGTGCCAGCAGCTTAGAAGGGGGTGTAAACACCATATATTTT. Translated, it gives CASSLEGGVNTIYF.

The chain employs TRBV7-3 and TRBJ2-3; 7 positions match TRBD1. CDR1 is SGHTA and CDR2 is FQGTGA in the germline V gene. Unmatched junction bases numbered 12, after V lost 4 bases and J lost 2 bases. The CDR3 consists of 17 residues. CDR3 nucleotides: TGTGCCAGCAGCTCCCGACAGGGAAGGGGATTCACAGATACGCAGTATTTT. It codes for CASSSRQGRGFTDTQYF.

This clone has more than one count but fewer than ten. This chain connects TRBV19 to TRBJ1-1; D uncertain. V lost 7 bases to trimming and J lost 2 bases, with 29 bases between them. Germline CDR1 is LNHDA and CDR2 is SQIVND (reference sequence). CDR3 length: 19 residues. The CDR3 DNA reads as TGTGCCAGTATGGGTGCCCGGAGGCTTTTACTGGGGATTAACACTGAAGCTTTCTTT. This codes for CASMGARRLLLGINTEAFF.

This clone came up once. The chain recombines TRBV7-2 with TRBJ2-4, with D possibly matching TRBD2 (6 bases). There are 15 residues in the CDR3. Germline V lookup: CDR1 SGHTA, CDR2 FQGNSA. Trimming pared 5 bases from V and 8 bases from J, leaving 19 bases between. CDR3 DNA sequence: TGTGCCAGCAGCCCGTCGTCGGTGCGGGGAGACATTCAGTACTTC. Its translation is CASSPSSVRGDIQYF.

By its share, this clone is medium-sized. The CDR3: CASSPVAATDTQYF. The CDR3 DNA sequence: TGTGCCAGCAGCCCGGTTGCAGCGACAGATACGCAGTATTTT. The V and J genes are TRBV11-2 and TRBJ2-3; unclear D gene. V lost 5 bases to trimming and J lost 3 bases, with 12 bases between them. The CDR3 length is 14 residues. Looked up from germline, CDR1 is SGHAT and CDR2 is FQNNGV.

The chain combines TRBV29-1 with TRBJ2-5; 8 bases are shared with TRBD2. Trimming cost V 4 bases and J 0 bases; bases outside gene matches: 7. The CDR3 consists of 15 residues. Germline V gene lookup returns CDR1 SQVTM and CDR2 ANQGSEA. The CDR3 sequence is CSVAWLAGYQETQYF. The DNA of the CDR3 is TGCAGCGTTGCGTGGCTAGCGGGCTACCAAGAGACCCAGTACTTC. Supplemented by reference TRBV29-1 and TRBJ2-5, the full variable domain reads SAVISQKPSRDICQRGTSLTIQCQVDSQVTMMFWYRQQPGQSLTLIATANQGSEATYESGFVIDKFPISRPNLTFSTLTVSNMSPEDSSIYLCSVAWLAGYQETQYFGPGTRLLVL.

The chain joins TRBV19 to TRBJ2-2; 7 positions match TRBD2. Germline V gene sequence: CDR1 LNHDA, CDR2 SQIVND (reference sequence). J was trimmed by 3 bases and V by 7 bases; bases with no gene match: 11. The CDR3 spans 16 residues. The CDR3 reads CASTERRGWDTGELFF. The CDR3 DNA sequence: TGTGCCAGTACCGAGAGGCGGGGGTGGGACACCGGGGAGCTGTTTTTT.